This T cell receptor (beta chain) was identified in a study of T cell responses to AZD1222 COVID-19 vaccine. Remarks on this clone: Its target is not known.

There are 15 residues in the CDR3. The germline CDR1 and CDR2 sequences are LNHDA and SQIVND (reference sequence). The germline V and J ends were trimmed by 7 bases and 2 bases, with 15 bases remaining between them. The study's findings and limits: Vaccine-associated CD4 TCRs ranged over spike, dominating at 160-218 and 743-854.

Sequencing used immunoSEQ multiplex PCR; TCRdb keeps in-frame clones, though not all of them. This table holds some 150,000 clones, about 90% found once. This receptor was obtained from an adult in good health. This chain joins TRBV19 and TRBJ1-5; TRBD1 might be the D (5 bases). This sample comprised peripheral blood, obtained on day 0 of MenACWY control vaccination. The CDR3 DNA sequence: TGTGCCAGTATAAGGGGACGGGACCGCAATCAGCCCCAGCATTTT. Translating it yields CASIRGRDRNQPQHF.